This TCR beta chain comes out of a study of blood T cell repertoires in COVID-19. Overall study: The analysed material was cDNA or gDNA that came from T cells, B-cell-depleted T cells, or PBMCs.

The V gene lost 6 bases and the J gene lost 1 base, with 10 bases spanning the gap. Germline CDR1 reads ENHRY; CDR2 reads SYGVKD. The CDR3 contains 14 residues. Participant age was about 18 to 89 years, and participants resided in about two dozen US areas. Each participant's cohort was designated according to participant-reported clinical history. Per the study methods: Estimates of nucleated cell counts were drawn from the amplification of reference gene primers. Assay: immunoSEQ multiplex PCR; the TCRdb copy retains only in-frame clones and omits some. V, J and clone size derive from that table, while D and trimming were established from the DNA sequence. The data show about 480,000 clones, roughly 88% seen once.

This TCR came from a woman aged 40 to 55 who had recovered from COVID-19. Sequencing input: PBMCs or T cells enriched from blood (not recorded which). The rearrangement joins TRBV10-3 to TRBJ2-1, with D uncertain. The CDR3 coding sequence is TGTGCCATCAGCCTAGTGGAGTCCTACAATGAGCAGTTCTTC. This codes for CAISLVESYNEQFF.